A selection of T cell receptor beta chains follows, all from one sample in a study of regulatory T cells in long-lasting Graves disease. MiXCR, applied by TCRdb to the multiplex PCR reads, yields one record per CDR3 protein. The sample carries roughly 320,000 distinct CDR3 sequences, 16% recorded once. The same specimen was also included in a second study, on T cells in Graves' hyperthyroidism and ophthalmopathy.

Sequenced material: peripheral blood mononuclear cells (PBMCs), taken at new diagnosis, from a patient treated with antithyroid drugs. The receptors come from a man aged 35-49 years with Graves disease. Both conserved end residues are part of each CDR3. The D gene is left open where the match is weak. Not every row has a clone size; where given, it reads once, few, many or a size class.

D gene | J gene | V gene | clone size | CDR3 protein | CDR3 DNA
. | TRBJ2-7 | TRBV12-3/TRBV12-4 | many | CASSFPSEGGYEQYF | TGTGCCAGCAGTTTCCCTAGCGAAGGTGGGTACGAGCAGTACTTC
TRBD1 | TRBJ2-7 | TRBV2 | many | CASSDSLYRDRESYEQYF | TGTGCCAGCAGTGATTCACTCTACCGGGACAGGGAATCCTACGAGCAGTACTTC
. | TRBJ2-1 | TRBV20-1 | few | CSAPQTRPVGEQFF | TGCAGTGCTCCCCAGACCCGGCCGGTGGGTGAGCAGTTCTTC
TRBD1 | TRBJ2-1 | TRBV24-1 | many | CATSDHRTGYNEQFF | TGTGCCACCAGTGATCACCGGACAGGGTACAATGAGCAGTTCTTC
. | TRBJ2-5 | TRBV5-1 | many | CASSTTGTTQETQYF | TGCGCCAGCAGCACAACCGGGACAACGCAAGAGACCCAGTACTTC
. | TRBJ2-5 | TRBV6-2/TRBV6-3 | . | CASSRTLGETQYF | TGTGCCAGCAGTCGGACGCTAGGAGAGACCCAGTACTTC
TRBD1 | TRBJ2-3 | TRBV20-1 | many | CSARGVGQGAITQYF | TGCAGTGCTAGAGGGGTCGGACAGGGGGCGATTACGCAGTATTTT
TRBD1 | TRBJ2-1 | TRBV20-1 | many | CSASRTGYNEQFF | TGCAGTGCTAGTAGGACAGGCTACAATGAGCAGTTCTTC
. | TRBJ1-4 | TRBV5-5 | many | CASSALGEYHEKLFF | TGTGCCAGCAGCGCCCTCGGCGAGTACCATGAAAAACTGTTTTTT
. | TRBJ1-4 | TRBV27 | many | CASSDSRTNEKLFF | TGTGCCAGCAGTGACAGCAGGACTAATGAAAAACTGTTTTTT
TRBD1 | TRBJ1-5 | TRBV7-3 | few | CASSLRQGTPQHF | TGTGCCAGCAGCCTCAGACAGGGGACCCCCCAGCATTTT
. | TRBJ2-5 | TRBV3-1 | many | CASSQVTLQETQYF | TGTGCCAGCAGCCAAGTTACACTGCAAGAGACCCAGTACTTC
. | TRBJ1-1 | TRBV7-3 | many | CASSSGLLNEAFF | TGTGCCAGCAGCTCTGGACTCCTCAATGAAGCTTTCTTT
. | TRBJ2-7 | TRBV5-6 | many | CASSLGGGYYEQYF | TGTGCCAGCAGCTTGGGCGGAGGATACTACGAGCAGTACTTC
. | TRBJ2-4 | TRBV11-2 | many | CASSLNRGGQNIQYF | TGTGCCAGCAGCCTTAACAGGGGAGGACAAAACATTCAGTACTTC